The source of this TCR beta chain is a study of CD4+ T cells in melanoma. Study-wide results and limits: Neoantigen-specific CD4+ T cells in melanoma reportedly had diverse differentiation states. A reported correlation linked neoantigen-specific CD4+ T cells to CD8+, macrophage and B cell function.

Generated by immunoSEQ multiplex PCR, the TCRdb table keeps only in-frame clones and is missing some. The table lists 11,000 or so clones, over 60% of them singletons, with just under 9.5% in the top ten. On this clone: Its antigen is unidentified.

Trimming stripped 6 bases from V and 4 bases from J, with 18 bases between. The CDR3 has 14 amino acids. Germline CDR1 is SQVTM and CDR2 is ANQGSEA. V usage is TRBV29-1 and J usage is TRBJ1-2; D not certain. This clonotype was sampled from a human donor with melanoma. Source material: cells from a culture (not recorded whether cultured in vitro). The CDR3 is CSVVLATGVYGYTF. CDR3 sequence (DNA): TGCAGCGTCGTCCTGGCGACGGGAGTCTATGGCTACACCTTC.